This T cell receptor beta chain derives from a study of blood T cell repertoires in COVID-19. On the study more broadly: The analysed material was cDNA or gDNA that came from T cells, B-cell-depleted T cells, or PBMCs.

Per the study methods: Using reference gene primer amplification, nucleated cell counts were estimated. Data came from immunoSEQ multiplex PCR; TCRdb stores just in-frame clones and leaves some out. V, J and clone size were drawn from that table, and D and trimming were deduced from the DNA. The data contain approximately 270,000 clones, roughly 91% of them singletons. Individuals drawn from around 25 US areas were roughly 18 to 100 years old. Two negative PCRs, clearance, or symptom resolution were required of recovered Cohort 3 donors. V lost 4 bases and J 10 bases, leaving 8 bases between the germline ends. From germline, CDR1 is LNHDA and CDR2 SQIVND (reference sequence). This CDR3 contains 12 residues.

This sequence originates from a woman aged 55 to 70 who had recovered from COVID-19. Sequenced: PBMCs or T cells enriched from blood (not recorded which). V and J are TRBV19 and TRBJ1-6; D ambiguous. CDR3 in amino acids: CASSRRESPLHF. DNA of the CDR3: TGTGCCAGTAGTAGGAGAGAATCACCCCTCCACTTT.